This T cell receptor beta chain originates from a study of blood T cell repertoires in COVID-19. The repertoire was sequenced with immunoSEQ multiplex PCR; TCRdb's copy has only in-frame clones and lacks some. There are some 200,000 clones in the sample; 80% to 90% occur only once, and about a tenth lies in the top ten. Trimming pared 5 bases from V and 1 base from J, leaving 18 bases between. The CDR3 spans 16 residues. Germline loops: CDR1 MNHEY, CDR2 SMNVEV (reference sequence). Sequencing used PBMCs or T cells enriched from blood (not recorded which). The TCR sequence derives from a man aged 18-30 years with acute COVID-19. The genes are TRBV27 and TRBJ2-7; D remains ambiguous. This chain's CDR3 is CASSPTFEAPSYEQYF. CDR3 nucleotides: TGTGCCAGCAGTCCCACCTTTGAAGCGCCGTCCTACGAGCAGTACTTC.